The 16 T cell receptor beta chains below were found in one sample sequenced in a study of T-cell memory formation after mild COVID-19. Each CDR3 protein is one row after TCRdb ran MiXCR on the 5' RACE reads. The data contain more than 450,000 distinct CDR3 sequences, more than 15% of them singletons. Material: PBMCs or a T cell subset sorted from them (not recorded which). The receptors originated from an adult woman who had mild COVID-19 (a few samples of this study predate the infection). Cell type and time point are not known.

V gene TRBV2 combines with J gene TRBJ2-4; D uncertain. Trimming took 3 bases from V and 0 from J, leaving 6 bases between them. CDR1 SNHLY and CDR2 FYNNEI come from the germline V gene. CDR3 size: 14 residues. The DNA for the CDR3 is TGTGCCAGCAGTGAGGGCGGAGCCAAAAACATTCAGTACTTC. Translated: CASSEGGAKNIQYF.

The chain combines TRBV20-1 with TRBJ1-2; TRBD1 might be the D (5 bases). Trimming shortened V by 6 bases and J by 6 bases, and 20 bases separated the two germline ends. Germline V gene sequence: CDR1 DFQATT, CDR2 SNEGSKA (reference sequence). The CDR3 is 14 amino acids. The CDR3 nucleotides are TGCAGTGCGGGGGAGGGGATCCAGTTGGATGGCTACACCTTC. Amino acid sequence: CSAGEGIQLDGYTF.

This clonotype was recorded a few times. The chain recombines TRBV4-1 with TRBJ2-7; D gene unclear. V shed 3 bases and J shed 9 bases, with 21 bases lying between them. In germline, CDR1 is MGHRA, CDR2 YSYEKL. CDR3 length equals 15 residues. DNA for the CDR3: TGCGCCAGCAGCCAGCGCTACCGATACTACGTGAGGCAGTACTTC. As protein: CASSQRYRYYVRQYF.

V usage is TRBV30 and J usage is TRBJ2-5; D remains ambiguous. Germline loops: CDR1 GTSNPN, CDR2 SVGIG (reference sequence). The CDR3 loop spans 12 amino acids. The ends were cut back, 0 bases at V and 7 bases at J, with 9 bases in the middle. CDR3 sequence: CAWSVGPGTQYF. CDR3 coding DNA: TGTGCCTGGAGTGTAGGGCCCGGGACCCAGTACTTC.

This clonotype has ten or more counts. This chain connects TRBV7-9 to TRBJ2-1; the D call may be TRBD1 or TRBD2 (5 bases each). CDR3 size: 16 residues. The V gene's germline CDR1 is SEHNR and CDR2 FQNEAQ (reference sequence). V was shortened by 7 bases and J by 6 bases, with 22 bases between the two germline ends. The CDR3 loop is CASTSYGTSGRNEQFF. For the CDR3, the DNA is TGTGCCAGCACCAGTTACGGGACCTCCGGCCGCAATGAGCAGTTCTTC.

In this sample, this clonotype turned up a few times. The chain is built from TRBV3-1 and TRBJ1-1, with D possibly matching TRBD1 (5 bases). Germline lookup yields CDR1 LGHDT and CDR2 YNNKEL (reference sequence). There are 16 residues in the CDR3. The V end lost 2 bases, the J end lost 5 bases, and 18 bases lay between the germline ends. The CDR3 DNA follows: TGTGCCAGCAGCCAACCGGGACTCCTGACGGGGACTGAAGCTTTCTTT. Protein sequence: CASSQPGLLTGTEAFF.

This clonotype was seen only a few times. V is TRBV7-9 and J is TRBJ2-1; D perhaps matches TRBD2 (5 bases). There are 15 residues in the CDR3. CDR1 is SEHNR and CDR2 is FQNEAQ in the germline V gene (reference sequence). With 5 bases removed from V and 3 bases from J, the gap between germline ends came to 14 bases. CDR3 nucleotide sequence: TGTGCCAGCAGCCCCCCAGTCGGGGTCTACAATGAGCAGTTCTTC. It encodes CASSPPVGVYNEQFF.

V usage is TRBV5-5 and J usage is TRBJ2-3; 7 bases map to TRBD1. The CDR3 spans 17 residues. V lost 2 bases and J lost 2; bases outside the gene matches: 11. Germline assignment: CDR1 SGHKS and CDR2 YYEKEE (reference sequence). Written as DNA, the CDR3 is TGTGCCAGCAGCTTCCTTGGGACAGCAGCCTTCACAGATACGCAGTATTTT. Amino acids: CASSFLGTAAFTDTQYF.

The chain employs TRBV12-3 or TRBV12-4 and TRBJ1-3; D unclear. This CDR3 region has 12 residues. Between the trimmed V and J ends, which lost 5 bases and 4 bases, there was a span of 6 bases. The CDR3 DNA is TGTGCCAGCAGTCCCGCGGGAAACACCATATATTTT. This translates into CASSPAGNTIYF.

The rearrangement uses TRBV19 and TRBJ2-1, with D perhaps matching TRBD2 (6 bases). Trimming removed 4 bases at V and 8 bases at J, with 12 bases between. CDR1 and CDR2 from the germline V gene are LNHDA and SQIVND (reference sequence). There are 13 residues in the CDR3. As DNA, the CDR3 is TGTGCCAGTAGTAGGGGACTCTCAGATGAGCAGTTCTTC. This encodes CASSRGLSDEQFF.

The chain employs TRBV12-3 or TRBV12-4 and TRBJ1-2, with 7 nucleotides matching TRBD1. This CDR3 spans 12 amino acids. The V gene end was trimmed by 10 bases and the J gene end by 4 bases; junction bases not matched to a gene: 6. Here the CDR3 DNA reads TGTGCCACGCGAACAGGGGCCTATGGCTACACCTTC. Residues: CATRTGAYGYTF.

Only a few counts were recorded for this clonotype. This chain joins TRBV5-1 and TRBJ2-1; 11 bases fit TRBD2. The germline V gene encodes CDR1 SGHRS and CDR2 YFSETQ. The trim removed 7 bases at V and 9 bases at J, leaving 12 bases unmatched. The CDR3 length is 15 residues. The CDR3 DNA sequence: TGCGCCAGCTATCAGACTAGCGGGGTTCAGCGTGAGCAGTTCTTC. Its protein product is CASYQTSGVQREQFF.

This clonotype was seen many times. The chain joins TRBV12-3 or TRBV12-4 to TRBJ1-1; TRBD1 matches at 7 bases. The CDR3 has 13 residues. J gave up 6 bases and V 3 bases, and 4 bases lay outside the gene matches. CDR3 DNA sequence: TGTGCCAGCAGTTTGGGGCAGGGGGCTGAAGCTTTCTTT. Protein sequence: CASSLGQGAEAFF.

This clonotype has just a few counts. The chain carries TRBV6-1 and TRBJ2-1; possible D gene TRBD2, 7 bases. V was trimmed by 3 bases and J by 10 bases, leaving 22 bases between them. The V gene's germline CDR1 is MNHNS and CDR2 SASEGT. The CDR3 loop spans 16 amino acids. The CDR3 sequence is CASSEARLARGGEQFF. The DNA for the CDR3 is TGTGCCAGCAGTGAGGCCAGGTTAGCGAGGGGGGGGGAGCAGTTCTTC.

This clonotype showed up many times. CDR3 in amino acids: CASSLGQGHTGELFF. Here the CDR3 DNA reads TGCGCCAGCAGCTTAGGACAGGGACACACCGGGGAGCTGTTTTTT. The gene calls are TRBV5-1 and TRBJ2-2, with TRBD1 matching 8 bases. This CDR3 is 15 amino acids long. Germline-derived CDR1 and CDR2 are SGHRS and YFSETQ. Germline trimming cut 2 bases from V and 3 bases from J; bases unmatched to any gene: 3.

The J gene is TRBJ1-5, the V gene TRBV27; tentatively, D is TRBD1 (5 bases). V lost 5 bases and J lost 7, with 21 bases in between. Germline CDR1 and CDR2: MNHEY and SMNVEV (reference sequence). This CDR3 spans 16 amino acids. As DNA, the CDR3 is TGTGCCAGCAGTCGGACTGCGGGGGTTCTACGGCAGCCCCAGCATTTT. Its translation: CASSRTAGVLRQPQHF.